Listed below are T cell receptor beta chains from one sample, sequenced in a study of cytomegalovirus exposure and HLA in healthy donors. TCRdb's copy holds only in-frame clones and misses some; the assay was immunoSEQ multiplex PCR. The table includes 200,000 or so clones, roughly four fifths detected once. Sequenced input: PBMCs. The receptor source for this set is a woman aged 40 to 49 in good health and CMV-seronegative. Each CDR3 is given with its conserved first and last residue. The D gene is left open where the match is weak. Some rows have no size entry. The others give once, few or many, or a class for an expanded clone.

size	length	V	D	J	DNA	CDR3
NA	14	TRBV2	TRBD1	TRBJ2-7	TGTGCCAGCACAATAGGGGGCAGGCAGTACGAGCAGTACTTC	CASTIGGRQYEQYF
NA	12	TRBV27	NA	TRBJ2-5	TGTGCCAGCAGGGGAGAAGAAGAGACCCAGTACTTC	CASRGEEETQYF
NA	12	TRBV7-3	TRBD1	TRBJ2-3	TGTGCCAGCAGCTCAATCGGGACAGGGCTGTATTTT	CASSSIGTGLYF
NA	14	TRBV7-9	NA	TRBJ1-1	TGTGCCAGCAGCCGCCAGACAGGGAACACTGAAGCTTTCTTT	CASSRQTGNTEAFF
few	14	TRBV2	NA	TRBJ1-5	TGTGCCAGCAGTGGGACAGATAGCAATCAGCCCCAGCATTTT	CASSGTDSNQPQHF
NA	14	TRBV2	TRBD2	TRBJ2-2	TGTGCCAGCTTGGGTACTAGCGTAGCCGGGGAGCTGTTTTTT	CASLGTSVAGELFF
NA	15	TRBV5-1	NA	TRBJ1-2	TGCGCCAGCAGCTTGGGGGGCACCTCTAACTATGGCTACACCTTC	CASSLGGTSNYGYTF
NA	20	TRBV4-1	TRBD1	TRBJ2-6	TGCGCCAGCAGCCCATCCTCGAGACAGGGGGCATCGTCTGGGGCCAACGTCCTGACTTTC	CASSPSSRQGASSGANVLTF
NA	15	TRBV5-1	TRBD1	TRBJ2-1	TGCGCCAGCAGCTTCGGTAAGGGGGCGAACAATGAGCAGTTCTTC	CASSFGKGANNEQFF
NA	16	TRBV5-6	NA	TRBJ2-1	TGTGCCAGCAGCTTGGGTTACGGGAGCTCCTACAATGAGCAGTTCTTC	CASSLGYGSSYNEQFF
NA	14	TRBV6-6	TRBD1	TRBJ1-1	TGTGCCAGCAGTCTTGACAGGGTAGGGCCTGAAGCTTTCTTT	CASSLDRVGPEAFF
NA	15	TRBV6-1	TRBD2	TRBJ2-7	TGTGCCAGCAGGGCCGGGACTAGCGGAACCTACGAGCAGTACTTC	CASRAGTSGTYEQYF
NA	18	TRBV9	NA	TRBJ2-6	TGTGCCAGCAGCGTCTCAGGGGACCCTCGCTCTGGGGCCAACGTCCTGACTTTC	CASSVSGDPRSGANVLTF
NA	16	TRBV11-1	TRBD2	TRBJ2-5	TGTGCCAGCAGCTCCCTCTTGACTAGCGAGGGAGAGACCCAGTACTTC	CASSSLLTSEGETQYF
NA	13	TRBV4-2	NA	TRBJ1-2	TGTGCCAGCAGCCAAGCGGGGAACTATGGCTACACCTTC	CASSQAGNYGYTF
NA	13	TRBV10-1	NA	TRBJ1-5	TGCGCCAGCAGTGATACACCGAATCAGCCCCAGCATTTT	CASSDTPNQPQHF
NA	15	TRBV7-6	TRBD1	TRBJ2-3	TGTGCCAGCAGTCCGGGACAGGGATCCACAGATACGCAGTATTTT	CASSPGQGSTDTQYF
NA	15	TRBV12-5	NA	TRBJ1-5	TGTGCTAGTGGTTTGGTAACAGGGTTGGATCAGCCCCAGCATTTT	CASGLVTGLDQPQHF
NA	13	TRBV10-2	NA	TRBJ1-2	TGCGCCAGCAGTGAACAGGGAATCTATGGCTACACCTTC	CASSEQGIYGYTF
NA	14	TRBV19	NA	TRBJ1-2	TGTGCCAGTAGTATAAGCGGAATGTACTATGGCTACACCTTC	CASSISGMYYGYTF
NA	15	TRBV5-4	NA	TRBJ2-1	TGTGCCAGCAGCTTTTCAGCGGGTGGGGTTGGTGAGCAGTTCTTC	CASSFSAGGVGEQFF
NA	14	TRBV28	NA	TRBJ1-4	TGTGCCAGCAGTTTGCGACTCCTGGATGAAAAACTGTTTTTT	CASSLRLLDEKLFF
NA	15	TRBV13	TRBD1	TRBJ1-1	TGTGCCAGCAGCTCAGCGGACAGGGGGCTGGGTGAAGCTTTCTTT	CASSSADRGLGEAFF
NA	18	TRBV7-3	NA	TRBJ1-3	TGTGCCAGCAGCTTAGTAATGGGAGGACAACCCTCTGGAAACACCATATATTTT	CASSLVMGGQPSGNTIYF
NA	13	TRBV5-6	NA	TRBJ1-1	TGTGCCAGCAGCTTGGCGGGGTCTTTGGAAGCTTTCTTT	CASSLAGSLEAFF
NA	16	TRBV5-1	TRBD2	TRBJ2-1	TGCGCCAGCAGCCCCCGGGGAACTAGCGGGAGCGCTGAGCAGTTCTTC	CASSPRGTSGSAEQFF
NA	16	TRBV4-2	TRBD1	TRBJ1-1	TGTGCCAGCTTCCCGTCCGGGACAGGGGGCAATTCCCAAGCTTTCTTT	CASFPSGTGGNSQAFF
NA	15	TRBV7-7	TRBD2	TRBJ2-2	TGTGCCAGCAGCGCCATAGCGGGAGACACCGGGGAGCTGTTTTTT	CASSAIAGDTGELFF